The 29 T cell receptor beta chains below all came from one sample that was sequenced in a study of cytomegalovirus exposure and HLA in healthy donors. The repertoire was sequenced with immunoSEQ multiplex PCR; TCRdb's copy has only in-frame clones and lacks some. The table shows about 58,000 clones, with more than 75% occurring only once. Sequenced input: PBMCs. These receptors came from a man aged 18 to 29 in good health and CMV-seronegative.

This clone showed up just once. V usage is TRBV19 and J usage is TRBJ2-7; TRBD1 matches 9 bases. Germline CDR1 is LNHDA and CDR2 is SQIVND (reference sequence). V shed 4 bases and J 1 base; nucleotides not matched to a gene: 8. This CDR3 is 16 amino acids long. CDR3 nucleotides: TGTGCCAGTAGTAGGCTCGGACAGGGGACGTCCTACGAGCAGTACTTC. This translates into CASSRLGQGTSYEQYF.

This clone was recorded only once. The chain combines TRBV28 with TRBJ1-1; D may be TRBD1 (5 bases). This CDR3 has 15 residues. Germline CDR1 MDHEN, CDR2 SYDVKM. Between the trimmed V and J ends, which lost 3 bases and 1 base, there was a span of 12 bases. As DNA, the CDR3 is TGTGCCAGCAGTTTTACAGGTAGGGAGAACACTGAAGCTTTCTTT. Protein product: CASSFTGRENTEAFF.

The V gene is TRBV28, the J gene TRBJ2-7; tentatively, D is TRBD2 (5 bases). CDR1 MDHEN and CDR2 SYDVKM come from the germline V gene. Trimming removed 7 bases at V and 7 bases at J, with 11 bases between. The CDR3 covers 11 residues. CDR3 protein: CASTIRGEQYF. DNA for the CDR3: TGTGCCAGCACCATCAGAGGGGAGCAGTACTTC.

The gene calls are TRBV2 and TRBJ2-3; tentatively, D is TRBD1 (5 bases). CDR1 and CDR2 (germline): SNHLY, FYNNEI. The CDR3 runs 14 residues. Trimming removed 4 bases from V and 0 bases from J, with 8 bases in between. CDR3 in amino acids: CASSGAGSTDTQYF. The CDR3 coding sequence is TGTGCCAGCAGTGGGGCAGGGAGCACAGATACGCAGTATTTT.

CDR3 sequence (DNA): TGTGCCAGCAGCTTTACCTCGTTAGGAAGGGAGGGAAGCTATGGCTACACCTTC. Translated, it gives CASSFTSLGREGSYGYTF. The genes are TRBV7-9 and TRBJ1-2; D is unclear. This CDR3 region has 18 residues. Trimming took off 3 bases at V and 4 bases at J, with 24 bases between the two ends. Germline lookup yields CDR1 SEHNR and CDR2 FQNEAQ (reference sequence).

The genes are TRBV15 and TRBJ2-7, with D perhaps matching TRBD1 (7 bases). Per the germline V gene, CDR1 is LNHNV and CDR2 is YYDKDF (reference sequence). The V end lost 5 bases, the J end lost 1 base, and 18 bases lay between the germline ends. The length of the CDR3 is 16 residues. The CDR3 is CATSDSDAGQSYEQYF. The CDR3 DNA reads as TGTGCCACCAGCGACTCGGACGCGGGACAGTCCTACGAGCAGTACTTC.

The CDR3 protein is CASSDLGRGLSQSNQPQHF. The CDR3, as DNA: TGTGCCAGCAGCGATTTAGGTAGGGGACTCTCTCAAAGCAATCAGCCCCAGCATTTT. The V and J genes are TRBV7-2 and TRBJ1-5; D is possibly TRBD1 (5 bases). The CDR3 extends over 19 amino acids. Germline CDR1 SGHTA, CDR2 FQGNSA. With 5 bases removed from V and 1 base from J, the gap between germline ends came to 24 bases.

This clone was picked up one time. The V call is TRBV27, the J call TRBJ2-2, with no clear D. Germline V lookup: CDR1 MNHEY, CDR2 SMNVEV (reference sequence). This CDR3 has 15 amino acids. The V and J ends lost 4 bases and 6 bases respectively, with 15 bases between them. The CDR3 DNA is TGTGCCAGCAGTTCCGTCCCATACAGCTCCGGGGAGCTGTTTTTT. As protein: CASSSVPYSSGELFF.

V and J are TRBV28 and TRBJ1-1; perhaps TRBD1 as D (5 bases). From germline, CDR1 is MDHEN and CDR2 SYDVKM. The CDR3 loop spans 15 amino acids. Trimming removed 7 bases from V and 1 base from J, with 16 bases in between. The CDR3 DNA reads TGTGCCAGCACCCTATGGGGCACAGGGAACACTGAAGCTTTCTTT. Amino acids: CASTLWGTGNTEAFF.

The chain is built from TRBV2 and TRBJ2-1, with D perhaps matching TRBD2 (6 bases). V shed 10 bases and J shed 3 bases, with 16 bases lying between them. The germline CDR1 and CDR2 sequences are SNHLY and FYNNEI. The CDR3 runs 14 residues. DNA for the CDR3: TGTGCCACTGCGTTCCGGGAGTTCTACAATGAGCAGTTCTTC. This gives the protein CATAFREFYNEQFF.

The table lists this clone with a count of one. J is TRBJ2-7 and V is TRBV28; 11 bases are a match to TRBD2. Germline values: CDR1 MDHEN, CDR2 SYDVKM. With 6 bases clipped from V and 4 bases from J, the junction kept 17 bases outside the gene matches. This CDR3 has 18 residues. CDR3 sequence reads: CASRGVGLADSRFYEQYF. The CDR3 DNA is TGTGCCAGCAGGGGGGTGGGACTAGCGGATAGCAGATTTTACGAGCAGTACTTC. Using reference TRBV28 and TRBJ2-7 for the parts outside the CDR3, the full variable domain is DVKVTQSSRYLVKRTGEKVFLECVQDMDHENMFWYRQDPGLGLRLIYFSYDVKMKEKGDIPEGYSVSREKKERFSLILESASTNQTSMYLCASRGVGLADSRFYEQYFGPGTRLTVT.

This chain connects TRBV5-1 to TRBJ2-2, with 10 bases fitting TRBD1. V was pared by 4 bases and J by 5 bases, with 5 bases of the junction left unmatched. CDR1 is SGHRS and CDR2 is YFSETQ in the germline V gene. The CDR3 contains 15 residues. CDR3 protein: CASSPRTGGTGELFF. The CDR3 nucleotides are TGCGCCAGCAGCCCGAGGACAGGGGGGACCGGGGAGCTGTTTTTT.

The chain couples TRBV11-3 to TRBJ2-1; TRBD2 might be the D (5 bases). Looked up from germline, CDR1 is SGHNT and CDR2 is YENEEA. Trimming stripped 5 bases from V and 8 bases from J, with 19 bases between. The CDR3 spans 15 residues. The CDR3 reads CASSPGFGPGYEQFF. The CDR3 region has the DNA TGTGCCAGCAGCCCAGGTTTCGGCCCGGGGTATGAGCAGTTCTTC.

The rearrangement links TRBV9 to TRBJ2-1, with a tentative D call TRBD1 (6 bases). The CDR3 is 13 amino acids. From germline, CDR1 is SGDLS and CDR2 YYNGEE. Trimming stripped 4 bases from V and 10 bases from J, with 15 bases between. The CDR3 DNA sequence: TGTGCCAGCAGCCGGTCAGGGGTTGGGGAGCAGTTCTTC. Protein sequence: CASSRSGVGEQFF.

The chain links TRBV21-1 to TRBJ2-3; TRBD2, the table's D call, was not compared with the DNA. TRBV21-1 is deemed a pseudogene. The CDR3 has 15 residues. The CDR3 reads CASSRDYPSTDTQYF. CDR3 bases: TGTGCCAGCAGCCGTGACTACCCGAGCACAGATACGCAGTATTTT.

This clone has more than one count but fewer than ten. The V and J genes are TRBV27 and TRBJ1-1, with unresolved D. V gave up 2 bases and J gave up 0 bases, with 10 bases separating them. This CDR3 contains 15 residues. The germline gives CDR1 MNHEY, CDR2 SMNVEV (reference sequence). Here the CDR3 reads CASSLTGVMNTEAFF. CDR3 nucleotide sequence: TGTGCCAGCAGTTTAACCGGGGTGATGAACACTGAAGCTTTCTTT.

The rearrangement joins TRBV21-1 to TRBJ2-1; no check of the table's D call, TRBD2, against the DNA was made. TRBV21-1 is labeled a pseudogene. The CDR3 sequence is 19 residues long. The CDR3 loop reads CASSKGEGSGTHTCNEQFF. The CDR3 DNA is TGTGCCAGCAGCAAAGGGGAAGGAAGCGGAACTCACACGTGCAATGAGCAGTTCTTC.

This sequence joins TRBV2 and TRBJ2-3; D is unclear. V was trimmed by 1 base and J by 4 bases, leaving 12 bases between them. Germline assignment: CDR1 SNHLY and CDR2 FYNNEI. The CDR3 extends over 15 amino acids. The DNA for the CDR3 is TGTGCCAGCAGTGAAGGGCTGACATTAGCAGATACGCAGTATTTT. Amino acid sequence: CASSEGLTLADTQYF.

For the CDR3, the DNA is TGTGCCAGCTCCCTGGGGACAGGAACCTACGAGCAGTACTTC. Protein sequence: CASSLGTGTYEQYF. The J gene is TRBJ2-7, the V gene TRBV18; 8 nucleotides match TRBD1. Germline V gene sequence: CDR1 KGHSH, CDR2 LQKENI. Trimming at V came to 6 bases and at J to 2 bases, leaving 6 bases not matched to a gene. The CDR3 consists of 14 residues.

Concerning this clone itself: Additional DNA sequences in this sample encode the identical CDR3. This rearrangement joins TRBV28 to TRBJ2-7, with D perhaps TRBD1 (5 bases). The CDR3 loop spans 14 amino acids. Germline-derived CDR1 and CDR2 are MDHEN and SYDVKM. The germline V and J ends were trimmed by 1 base and 3 bases, with 10 bases remaining between them. CDR3 residues: CASSLSQGGYEQYF. The CDR3 DNA sequence: TGTGCCAGCAGTTTATCCCAGGGTGGCTACGAGCAGTACTTC.

This rearrangement joins TRBV7-9 to TRBJ1-1, with 8 bases fitting TRBD1. CDR3 length: 16 residues. Germline-derived CDR1 and CDR2 are SEHNR and FQNEAQ (reference sequence). With 5 bases clipped from V and 2 bases from J, the junction kept 10 bases outside the gene matches. The CDR3 reads CASSPDRGALNTEAFF. CDR3 coding DNA: TGTGCCAGCAGCCCAGACAGGGGCGCTTTAAACACTGAAGCTTTCTTT.

J is TRBJ1-5 and V is TRBV27, with D unclear. The CDR3 length is 13 residues. From germline, CDR1 is MNHEY and CDR2 SMNVEV (reference sequence). With 6 bases removed from V and 0 bases from J, the gap between germline ends came to 6 bases. The CDR3 loop is CASSFYSNQPQHF. CDR3 DNA sequence: TGTGCCAGCAGCTTCTATAGCAATCAGCCCCAGCATTTT.

The V and J genes are TRBV28 and TRBJ2-1; the match to TRBD2 covers 7 bases. V lost 9 bases, J lost 8 bases, and 19 bases stayed unmatched. The CDR3 length is 16 residues. The germline V gene encodes CDR1 MDHEN and CDR2 SYDVKM. In DNA, the CDR3 is TGTGCCAGTCAGAGCGCGGGGGAGGGCCTGTGGGATGAGCAGTTCTTC. It specifies CASQSAGEGLWDEQFF.

The V and J genes are TRBV7-6 and TRBJ2-3; D perhaps matches TRBD2 (5 bases). CDR1 SGHVS and CDR2 FNYEAQ come from the germline V gene. The V end was cut by 3 bases, the J end by 0 bases, with 10 bases between. The CDR3 extends over 15 amino acids. CDR3 amino acids: CASSFSGGSTDTQYF. In nucleotides, the CDR3 is TGTGCCAGCAGCTTTTCTGGCGGGAGCACAGATACGCAGTATTTT.

The chain has TRBV28 and TRBJ1-4; no reliable D call. Germline V CDR1 and CDR2: MDHEN, SYDVKM. V lost 1 base and J lost 7, with 13 bases in between. The CDR3 sequence is 15 residues long. For the CDR3, the DNA is TGTGCCAGCAGTTTATTGGTCGGGAAAGGTGAAAAACTGTTTTTT. Its translation: CASSLLVGKGEKLFF.

The chain employs TRBV6-5 and TRBJ2-7; 8 bases agree with TRBD2. Germline trimming cut 0 bases from V and 2 bases from J; bases unmatched to any gene: 3. Germline assignment: CDR1 MNHEY and CDR2 SVGAGI. The CDR3 runs 15 residues. The CDR3 sequence: CASSYSTGGAYEQYF. The DNA for the CDR3 is TGTGCCAGCAGTTACTCGACGGGAGGGGCCTACGAGCAGTACTTC.

The chain couples TRBV7-6 to TRBJ2-5, with 12 nucleotides matching TRBD2. The junction had 6 bases not matched to a gene; V was cut back by 3 bases and J by 4 bases. Per the germline V gene, CDR1 is SGHVS and CDR2 is FNYEAQ. The CDR3 loop spans 16 amino acids. The CDR3 loop reads CASSLETSGSGETQYF. In DNA, the CDR3 is TGTGCCAGCAGCTTGGAGACTAGCGGGAGTGGAGAGACCCAGTACTTC.

This clone is a singleton in its sample. J is TRBJ2-7 and V is TRBV9; 9 bases map to TRBD2. Germline V lookup: CDR1 SGDLS, CDR2 YYNGEE. The V and J ends lost 2 bases and 3 bases, in that order; junction bases with no gene match: 12. CDR3 length: 17 residues. The CDR3 nucleotides are TGTGCCAGCAGCGTCCTTACCCCGACTAGCGGCCTCTACGAGCAGTACTTC. Encoded protein: CASSVLTPTSGLYEQYF.

Here the CDR3 DNA reads TGTGCCAGCGGGACTTCCTCTAGCACAGATACGCAGTATTTT. It encodes CASGTSSSTDTQYF. This sequence joins TRBV7-9 and TRBJ2-3; maybe TRBD2 (6 bases). The CDR3 contains 14 residues. Trimming took off 8 bases at V and 0 bases at J, with 12 bases between the two ends. Germline V gene sequence: CDR1 SEHNR, CDR2 FQNEAQ (reference sequence).